This T cell receptor (beta chain) was recovered during a study of neurological immune-mediated disorders. The sample holds many counts of this clonotype. Using its own MiXCR run on the 5' RACE reads, TCRdb lists one record per CDR3 protein. This table holds about 22,000 distinct CDR3 sequences, approximately 5.9% found once. The clonotype originates from a man younger than 35 in good health. Sample: CD8+ T cells from blood.

The CDR3 DNA sequence: TGTGCCACGGGACCTTTGAACACTGAAGCTTTCTTT. Encoded protein: CATGPLNTEAFF. V gene TRBV10-3 combines with J gene TRBJ1-1; possibly TRBD1 for D (5 bases). The CDR3 is 12 residues long. The germline V and J ends were trimmed by 10 bases and 0 bases, with 9 bases remaining between them. The germline V gene encodes CDR1 ENHRY and CDR2 SYGVKD.